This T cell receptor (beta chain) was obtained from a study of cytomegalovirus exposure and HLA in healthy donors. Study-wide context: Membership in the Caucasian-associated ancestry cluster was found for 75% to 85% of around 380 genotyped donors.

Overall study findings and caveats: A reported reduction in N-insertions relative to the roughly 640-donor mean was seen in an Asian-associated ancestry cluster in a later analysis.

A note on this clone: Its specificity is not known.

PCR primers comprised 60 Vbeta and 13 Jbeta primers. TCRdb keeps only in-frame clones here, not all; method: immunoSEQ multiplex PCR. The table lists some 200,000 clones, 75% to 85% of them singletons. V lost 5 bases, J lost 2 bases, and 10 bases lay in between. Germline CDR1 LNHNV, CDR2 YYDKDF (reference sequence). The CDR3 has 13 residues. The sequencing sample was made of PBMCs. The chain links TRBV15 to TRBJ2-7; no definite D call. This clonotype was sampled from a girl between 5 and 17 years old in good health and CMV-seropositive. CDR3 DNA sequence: TGTGCCACCAGCGATGATTCAGCCTACGAGCAGTACTTC. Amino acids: CATSDDSAYEQYF.